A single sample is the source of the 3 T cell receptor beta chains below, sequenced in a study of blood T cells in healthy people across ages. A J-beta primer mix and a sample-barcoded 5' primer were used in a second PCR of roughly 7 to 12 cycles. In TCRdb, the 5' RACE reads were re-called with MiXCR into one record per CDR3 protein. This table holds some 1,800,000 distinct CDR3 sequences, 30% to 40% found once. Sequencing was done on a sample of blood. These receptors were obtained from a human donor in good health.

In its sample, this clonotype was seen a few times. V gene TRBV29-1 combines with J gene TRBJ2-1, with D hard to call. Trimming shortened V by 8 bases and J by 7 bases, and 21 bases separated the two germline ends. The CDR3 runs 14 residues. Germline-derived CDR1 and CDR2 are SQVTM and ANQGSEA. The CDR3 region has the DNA TGCAGCAAGATGGAAGGGCCTGGATGGAATGAGCAGTTCTTC. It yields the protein CSKMEGPGWNEQFF.

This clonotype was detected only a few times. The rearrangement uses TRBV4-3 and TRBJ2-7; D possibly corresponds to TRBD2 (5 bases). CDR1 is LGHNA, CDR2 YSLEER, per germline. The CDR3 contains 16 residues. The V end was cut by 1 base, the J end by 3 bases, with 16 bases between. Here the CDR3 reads CASSQVILVPFYEQYF. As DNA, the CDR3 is TGCGCCAGCAGCCAAGTTATACTAGTTCCGTTCTACGAGCAGTACTTC.

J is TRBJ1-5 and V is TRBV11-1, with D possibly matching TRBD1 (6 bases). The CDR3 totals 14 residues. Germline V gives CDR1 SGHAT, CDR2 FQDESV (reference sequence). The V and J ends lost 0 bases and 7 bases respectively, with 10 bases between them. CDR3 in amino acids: CASSLAPGEQPQHF. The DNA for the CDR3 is TGTGCCAGCAGCTTAGCCCCAGGGGAGCAGCCCCAGCATTTT. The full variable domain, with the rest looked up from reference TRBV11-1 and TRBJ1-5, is EAEVAQSPRYKITEKSQAVAFWCDPISGHATLYWYRQILGQGPELLVQFQDESVVDDSQLPKDRFSAERLKGVDSTLKIQPAELGDSAMYLCASSLAPGEQPQHFGDGTRLSIL.